A single sample is the source of the 4 T cell receptor beta chains below, sequenced in a study of CD8+CD57+ T cells in acquired aplastic anemia. All sequencing subjects had displayed CD8+CD57+ cell expansion on flow cytometry. Genomic DNA was employed as the template in profiling TCR beta VDJ and CDR3. Via MiXCR, TCRdb re-called the reads, giving one row per CDR3 protein. Of under 500,000 distinct CDR3 sequences detected, around a third appear once; the ten largest clones hold 0.7% to 1%. The sequenced material came from sorted CD4+, CD8+, or CD8+CD57+ T cells (not recorded which) from PBMCs. The origin of the receptors is a human donor with aplastic anemia.

This clonotype was counted only a few times. This rearrangement joins TRBV18 to TRBJ2-7; 7 nucleotides line up with TRBD1. The CDR3 contains 16 residues. V gave up 1 base and J gave up 0 bases; unmatched junction bases: 6. In germline, CDR1 is KGHSH, CDR2 LQKENI. This CDR3 is CASSPLQGESSYEQYF. Here the CDR3 DNA reads TGTGCCAGCTCACCACTTCAGGGGGAAAGCTCCTACGAGCAGTACTTC. Full variable domain (missing parts from reference TRBV18 and TRBJ2-7): NAGVMQNPRHLVRRRGQEARLRCSPMKGHSHVYWYRQLPEEGLKFMVYLQKENIIDESGMPKERFSAEFPKEGPSILRIQQVVRGDSAAYFCASSPLQGESSYEQYFGPGTRLTVT.

This clonotype was observed a handful of times. The chain is built from TRBV5-1 and TRBJ1-3, with D unclear. This CDR3 contains 15 residues. Germline V gene data show CDR1 as SGHRS and CDR2 as YFSETQ. V shed 4 bases and J shed 0 bases, with 11 bases lying between them. CDR3 nucleotides: TGCGCCAGCAGCGCCAAAGTGAGCTCTGGAAACACCATATATTTT. It codes for CASSAKVSSGNTIYF. Complete variable domain (other parts from reference TRBV5-1 and TRBJ1-3): KAGVTQTPRYLIKTRGQQVTLSCSPISGHRSVSWYQQTPGQGLQFLFEYFSETQRNKGNFPGRFSGRQFSNSRSEMNVSTLELGDSALYLCASSAKVSSGNTIYFGEGSWLTVV.

This chain joins TRBV25-1 and TRBJ2-7; D possibly uses TRBD1 or TRBD2 (5 bases each). CDR1 and CDR2 from the germline V gene are MGHDK and SYGVNS. This CDR3 region has 14 residues. The CDR3 sequence is CARVIGTPSYEQYF. CDR3 DNA sequence: TGTGCTAGAGTCATCGGGACCCCATCCTACGAGCAGTACTTC.

CDR3 bases: TGTGCCAGCAGCTCTCGGGACAGGTATTATGGCTACACCTTC. As protein: CASSSRDRYYGYTF. The V call is TRBV5-8, the J call TRBJ1-2; TRBD1 aligns across 8 bases. Germline trimming cut 3 bases from V and 5 bases from J; bases unmatched to any gene: 6. Germline assignment: CDR1 SGHTS and CDR2 YDEGEE. The CDR3 length is 14 residues. The full variable domain, rest sourced from reference TRBV5-8 and TRBJ1-2, is EAGVTQSPTHLIKTRGQQATLRCSPISGHTSVYWYQQALGLGLQFLLWYDEGEERNRGNFPPRFSGRQFPNYSSELNVNALELEDSALYLCASSSRDRYYGYTFGSGTRLTVV.